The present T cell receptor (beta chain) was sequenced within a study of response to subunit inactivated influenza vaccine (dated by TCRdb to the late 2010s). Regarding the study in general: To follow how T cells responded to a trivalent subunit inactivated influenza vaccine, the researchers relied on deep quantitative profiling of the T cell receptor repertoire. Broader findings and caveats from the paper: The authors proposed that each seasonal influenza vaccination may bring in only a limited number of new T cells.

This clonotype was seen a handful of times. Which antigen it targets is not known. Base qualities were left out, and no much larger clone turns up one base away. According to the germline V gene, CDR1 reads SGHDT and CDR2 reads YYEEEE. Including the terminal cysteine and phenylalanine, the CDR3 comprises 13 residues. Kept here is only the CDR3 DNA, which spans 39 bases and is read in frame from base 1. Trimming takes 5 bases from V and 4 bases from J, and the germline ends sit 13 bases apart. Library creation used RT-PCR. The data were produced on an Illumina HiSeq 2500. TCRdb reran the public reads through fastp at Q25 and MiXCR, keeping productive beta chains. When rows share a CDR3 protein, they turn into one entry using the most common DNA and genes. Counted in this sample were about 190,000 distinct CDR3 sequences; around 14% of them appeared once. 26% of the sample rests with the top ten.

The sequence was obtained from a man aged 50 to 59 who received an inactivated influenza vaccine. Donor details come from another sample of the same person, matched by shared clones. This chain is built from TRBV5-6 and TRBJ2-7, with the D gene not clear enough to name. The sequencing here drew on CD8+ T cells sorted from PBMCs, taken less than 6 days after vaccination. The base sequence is TGTGCCAGCAGTGGCACTGAGTCTTACGAGCAGTACTTC. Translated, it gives CASSGTESYEQYF. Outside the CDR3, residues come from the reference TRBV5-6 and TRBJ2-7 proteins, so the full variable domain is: DAGVTQSPTHLIKTRGQQVTLRCSPKSGHDTVSWYQQALGQGPQFIFQYYEEEERQRGNFPDRFSGHQFPNYSSELNVNALLLGDSALYLCASSGTESYEQYFGPGTRLTVT.